This is a list of T cell receptor beta chains from one sample in a study of blood T cell repertoires in COVID-19. Some clones are missing from TCRdb's copy, which holds only in-frame ones; the method was immunoSEQ multiplex PCR. The data show over 200,000 clones, with roughly 80% seen just once and around 5.1% held by the top ten. Sequencing used peripheral blood. These receptors were obtained from a human donor in a cohort sampled during active COVID-19. The CDR3 runs from the conserved cysteine through the conserved F or W.

v_call	cdr3_aa
TRBV7-9	CASSLEVGTGGKGYTF
TRBV4-3	CASSQWSGRAYEQYF
TRBV7-9	CASANWDRNTEAFF
TRBV4-1	CASSLRTGSTEAFF
TRBV11-2	CASSRDRGSYEQYF
TRBV5-6	CASSWGTAEAFF
TRBV27	CASSLSMQGAGNEQYF
TRBV6-1	CASSEMGSSSYEQYF
TRBV20-1	CSASGLAGAQETQYF
TRBV11-2	CASSPGTGGPYEQYF
TRBV10-3	CAISDLGSEPQHF
TRBV10-2	CASSPGGRQETQYF
TRBV30	CAWSVGQINQPQHF
TRBV9	CASSAGLVGGNEQFF
TRBV5-6	CASSLIGQSSGANVLTF
TRBV29-1	CSVLGQQETQYF
TRBV9	CASSARTSGYTDTQYF
TRBV28	CASRGGRGTNEKLFF
TRBV7-2	CASSLVGDSSGNTIYF
TRBV6-5	CASSLLAGVRGRQYF
TRBV3-1/TRBV3-2	CASSQGGSSGNTIYF
TRBV28	CASSEDRTNEKLFF
TRBV6-5	CASSYAGITEAFF
TRBV5-6	CASSLAVGGNNQPQHF
TRBV2	CASSPPGNYNEQFF